Below are 12 T cell receptor beta chains sequenced from a single sample in a study of CD8 T cells in ankylosing spondylitis. MiXCR, run by TCRdb on the 5' RACE reads, gives a single entry per CDR3 protein. The profile shows more than 150,000 distinct CDR3 sequences, 15% to 20% of them singletons. The source material was blood, either unsorted or a sorted T cell fraction (not recorded which). The receptors stem from a male donor under 30 with ankylosing spondylitis or in good health (not recorded which).

This clonotype has ten or more counts. V and J are TRBV5-6 and TRBJ2-7; 7 nucleotides match TRBD2. Germline assignment: CDR1 SGHDT and CDR2 YYEEEE. Trimming removed 5 bases from V and 2 bases from J; junction bases left unmatched: 10. The CDR3 covers 15 residues. The CDR3: CASRPLKRETYEQYF. CDR3 bases: TGTGCCAGCAGGCCCCTGAAGCGGGAAACCTACGAGCAGTACTTC.

The chain carries TRBV12-3 or TRBV12-4 and TRBJ2-1, with D hard to call. The V and J ends lost 7 bases and 2 bases respectively, with 12 bases between them. This CDR3 has 14 residues. As DNA, the CDR3 is TGTGCCAGCACCGGCAATCCGACCTACAATGAGCAGTTCTTC. It yields the protein CASTGNPTYNEQFF.

In its sample, this clonotype was seen many times. The chain couples TRBV7-2 to TRBJ2-3; 12 nucleotides line up with TRBD2. The CDR3 is 16 residues long. The germline V gene encodes CDR1 SGHTA and CDR2 FQGNSA. V dropped 5 bases and J dropped 4; count of bases not matched to a gene: 7. The CDR3: CASSAPSGRAPDTQYF. CDR3 DNA: TGTGCCAGCAGCGCCCCTAGCGGGAGGGCCCCAGATACGCAGTATTTT.

This clonotype was detected ten times or more. V and J are TRBV5-6 and TRBJ1-2; no definite D call. Per germline, CDR1 SGHDT and CDR2 YYEEEE. Trimming took off 4 bases at V and 4 bases at J, with 20 bases between the two ends. The CDR3 covers 16 residues. CDR3 in DNA: TGTGCCAGCAGCCCAGGTGGAATCCGACTAGGCTATGGCTACACCTTC. This translates into CASSPGGIRLGYGYTF.

The CDR3 nucleotides read TGCAGCGTTAGAGGACTAGCGGGATCCTACGAGCAGTACTTC. Translated: CSVRGLAGSYEQYF. This rearrangement joins TRBV29-1 to TRBJ2-7, with TRBD2 identical over 12 bases. The CDR3 loop spans 14 amino acids. J lost 1 base, V lost 5 bases, and 3 bases had no gene match. Germline V gene lookup returns CDR1 SQVTM and CDR2 ANQGSEA.

This clonotype has ten or more counts. CDR3 bases: TGCGCCAGCAGTCGAGCTTGGGGTCCCCACGAGCAGTACTTC. Translating it yields CASSRAWGPHEQYF. The rearrangement links TRBV5-1 to TRBJ2-7; D is ambiguous. Germline V gene sequence: CDR1 SGHRS, CDR2 YFSETQ. The CDR3 is 14 amino acids. The V end lost 5 bases, the J end lost 5 bases, and 17 bases lay between the germline ends. The complete variable domain, with remaining parts taken from reference TRBV5-1 and TRBJ2-7, reads KAGVTQTPRYLIKTRGQQVTLSCSPISGHRSVSWYQQTPGQGLQFLFEYFSETQRNKGNFPGRFSGRQFSNSRSEMNVSTLELGDSALYLCASSRAWGPHEQYFGPGTRLTVT.

This clonotype was detected a few times. The chain uses TRBV29-1 and TRBJ2-3, with D hard to call. Looked up from germline, CDR1 is SQVTM and CDR2 is ANQGSEA. This CDR3 is 14 amino acids long. The V end lost 3 bases, the J end lost 0 bases, and 10 bases lay between the germline ends. CDR3 in DNA: TGCAGCGTTGACTCGGGCGGTAGCACAGATACGCAGTATTTT. Its translation is CSVDSGGSTDTQYF.

The chain couples TRBV29-1 to TRBJ2-3; possibly TRBD2 for D (5 bases). Per the germline V gene, CDR1 is SQVTM and CDR2 is ANQGSEA. V lost 7 bases, J lost 6 bases, and 11 bases lay in between. The CDR3 contains 11 residues. CDR3 protein: CSATSSDTQYF. CDR3 in DNA: TGCAGCGCAACTAGTTCGGATACGCAGTATTTT.

The V call is TRBV7-8, the J call TRBJ1-2; D call uncertain. V gave up 2 bases and J gave up 6 bases, with 10 bases separating them. CDR3 length equals 13 residues. The germline CDR1 and CDR2 sequences are SGHVS and FQNEAQ. The CDR3 DNA reads as TGTGCCAGCAGCTTAATGCCCTTGGATGGCTACACCTTC. This sequence encodes CASSLMPLDGYTF. The full variable domain, its missing parts supplied by reference TRBV7-8 and TRBJ1-2, is GAGVSQSPRYKVAKRGQDVALRCDPISGHVSLFWYQQALGQGPEFLTYFQNEAQLDKSGLPSDRFFAERPEGSVSTLKIQRTQQEDSAVYLCASSLMPLDGYTFGSGTRLTVV.

This clonotype was counted ten times or more. The rearrangement uses TRBV11-2 and TRBJ2-7; 9 positions match TRBD2. Looked up from germline, CDR1 is SGHAT and CDR2 is FQNNGV. CDR3 length: 18 residues. Trimming at V came to 5 bases and at J to 4 bases, leaving 18 bases not matched to a gene. Here the CDR3 reads CASSQRPPIAGEVYEQYV. CDR3 bases: TGTGCCAGCAGCCAAAGACCCCCCATAGCGGGAGAAGTTTACGAGCAGTACGTC.

This clonotype was seen at least ten times. V gene TRBV4-2 combines with J gene TRBJ1-1; D gene ambiguous. CDR1 and CDR2 (germline): LGHNA, YNFKEQ. V was cut by 0 bases and J by 3 bases, with 5 bases left in between. The CDR3 is made up of 13 amino acids. CDR3 bases: TGTGCCAGCAGCCAAGACCGTTACACTGAAGCTTTCTTT. This translates into CASSQDRYTEAFF.

This clonotype was detected ten times or more. The chain is built from TRBV7-6 and TRBJ2-1, with 15 bases matching TRBD2. There are 20 residues in the CDR3. V trimming: 0 bases; J trimming: 8 bases; junction bases outside the gene matches: 14. Germline V gives CDR1 SGHVS, CDR2 FNYEAQ. The DNA for the CDR3 is TGTGCCAGCAGCTTAGCTATAATATCCGGGACTAGCGGGAGGAACGATGAGCAGTTCTTC. Encoded protein: CASSLAIISGTSGRNDEQFF.